This T cell receptor beta chain was recovered during a study of blood T cell repertoires in COVID-19. Study as a whole: The study drew acute and convalescent COVID-19 samples from the United States, Italy and Spain. Sample material is recorded as cDNA or gDNA derived from T cells, B-cell-depleted T cells, or PBMCs.

The CDR3 has 15 residues. Germline trimming cut 10 bases from V and 4 bases from J; bases unmatched to any gene: 11. Germline loops: CDR1 MNHEY, CDR2 SVGAGI. In the original analysis: Estimation of nucleated cell counts relied on the amplification of reference gene primers. Sequencing was performed with immunoSEQ multiplex PCR; in TCRdb, only in-frame clones are kept and a portion is missing. That table furnishes V, J and clone size, whereas the DNA furnished D and trimming. Counted here are 90,000 to 130,000 clones, about 88% occurring once; the ten biggest clones make up approximately 1.5%. The origin of this receptor is a man in his forties or fifties with acute or convalescent COVID-19. Sequences were obtained from peripheral blood. The V gene is TRBV6-5, the J gene TRBJ2-1; 9 bases fit TRBD2. CDR3 region: CATHSGRGSYNEQFF. DNA for the CDR3: TGTGCCACCCATAGCGGGAGAGGTTCTTACAATGAGCAGTTCTTC.